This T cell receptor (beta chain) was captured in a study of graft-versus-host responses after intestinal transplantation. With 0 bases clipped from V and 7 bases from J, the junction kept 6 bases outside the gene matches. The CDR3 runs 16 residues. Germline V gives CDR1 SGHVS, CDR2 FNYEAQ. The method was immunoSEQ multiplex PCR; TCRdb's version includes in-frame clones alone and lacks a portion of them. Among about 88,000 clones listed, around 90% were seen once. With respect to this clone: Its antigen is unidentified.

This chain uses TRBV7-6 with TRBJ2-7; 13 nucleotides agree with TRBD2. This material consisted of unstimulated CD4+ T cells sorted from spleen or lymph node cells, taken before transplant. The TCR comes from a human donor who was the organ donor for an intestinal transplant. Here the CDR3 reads CASSLAAGLAGDEQYF. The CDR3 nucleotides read TGTGCCAGCAGCTTAGCGGCCGGACTAGCGGGAGATGAGCAGTACTTC.